These T cell receptor beta chains were read from a single sample in a study of vaccination effects on CD4 cells after COVID-19. Some clones are missing from TCRdb's copy, which holds only in-frame ones; the method was immunoSEQ multiplex PCR. Of 67,000 or so clones listed, roughly 70% were seen once; the top ten hold 3.5% to 4.5%. These TCRs' antigens remain unknown. Here the sequenced sample was CD4+ T cells from PBMCs cultured with HCoV-OC43 spike peptides, taken before COVID-19 vaccination. The receptors derive from a human donor who received a COVID-19 vaccine. CDR3s leave out the opening cysteine and the closing phenylalanine or tryptophan. Each record gives: CDR3 protein, clone size, J gene, V gene. Part of the rows lack a size; the others show once, few, many or a class for expanded clones.

CDR3aa: ASSSSGGRNTGELF
abundance: -
j_gene: TRBJ2-2
v_gene: TRBV5-5

CDR3aa: ASSHGTGFYGYT
abundance: -
j_gene: TRBJ1-2
v_gene: TRBV5-1

CDR3aa: ASSPWTENTEAF
abundance: -
j_gene: TRBJ1-1
v_gene: TRBV5-1

CDR3aa: ASSTAGQGNQPQH
abundance: -
j_gene: TRBJ1-5
v_gene: TRBV19

CDR3aa: ASSFSTGGETQY
abundance: -
j_gene: TRBJ2-5
v_gene: TRBV5-4

CDR3aa: ASSLAGTVPQETQY
abundance: -
j_gene: TRBJ2-5
v_gene: TRBV7-2

CDR3aa: ASSGSKGTVPITGELF
abundance: -
j_gene: TRBJ2-2
v_gene: TRBV2

CDR3aa: ASSFDPRETQY
abundance: -
j_gene: TRBJ2-5
v_gene: TRBV13

CDR3aa: ASSVRDNNYGYT
abundance: -
j_gene: TRBJ1-2
v_gene: TRBV9

CDR3aa: AISESKEGETQY
abundance: -
j_gene: TRBJ2-5
v_gene: TRBV10-3

CDR3aa: AISSRGGLIEETQY
abundance: -
j_gene: TRBJ2-5
v_gene: TRBV10-3

CDR3aa: ASTPGQTNQPQH
abundance: -
j_gene: TRBJ1-5
v_gene: TRBV28

CDR3aa: ASSRRRDRSPDTQY
abundance: -
j_gene: TRBJ2-3
v_gene: TRBV11-1

CDR3aa: ASSPRVGTEAF
abundance: -
j_gene: TRBJ1-1
v_gene: TRBV6-2/TRBV6-3

CDR3aa: ATSDQKTEFSNQPQH
abundance: -
j_gene: TRBJ1-5
v_gene: TRBV24-1

CDR3aa: ASSLSWYQETQY
abundance: -
j_gene: TRBJ2-5
v_gene: TRBV5-6

CDR3aa: ASSLEPGAHTEAF
abundance: few
j_gene: TRBJ1-1
v_gene: TRBV5-1

CDR3aa: ASSEQGVRGYT
abundance: -
j_gene: TRBJ1-2
v_gene: TRBV6-1

CDR3aa: ASSQGASLDYNSPLH
abundance: -
j_gene: TRBJ1-6
v_gene: TRBV4-1

CDR3aa: ASSQEWDQPQH
abundance: -
j_gene: TRBJ1-5
v_gene: TRBV14

CDR3aa: ASSLDRGEQF
abundance: -
j_gene: TRBJ2-1
v_gene: TRBV5-4

CDR3aa: ASSRSRNANTGELF
abundance: -
j_gene: TRBJ2-2
v_gene: TRBV7-9

CDR3aa: ASSFISRGLLGYT
abundance: -
j_gene: TRBJ1-2
v_gene: TRBV28

CDR3aa: ASTTRSGDTQY
abundance: once
j_gene: TRBJ2-3
v_gene: TRBV12-3/TRBV12-4

CDR3aa: ASSFSDPLQGSSYNEQF
abundance: -
j_gene: TRBJ2-1
v_gene: TRBV11-3

CDR3aa: SVSESTDTQY
abundance: -
j_gene: TRBJ2-3
v_gene: TRBV29-1

CDR3aa: ASRLGFQAF
abundance: -
j_gene: TRBJ1-1
v_gene: TRBV19

CDR3aa: ASSFIGQGSSPLH
abundance: few
j_gene: TRBJ1-6
v_gene: TRBV2

CDR3aa: ASRYGLNTGELF
abundance: -
j_gene: TRBJ2-2
v_gene: TRBV19

CDR3aa: ASSFRDGEKLF
abundance: -
j_gene: TRBJ1-4
v_gene: TRBV7-2

CDR3aa: ASSRQGQETQY
abundance: -
j_gene: TRBJ2-5
v_gene: TRBV5-4

CDR3aa: ASSTGGGVVTQY
abundance: -
j_gene: TRBJ2-5
v_gene: TRBV28

CDR3aa: ASIQSQGIGTDTQY
abundance: -
j_gene: TRBJ2-3
v_gene: TRBV5-1

CDR3aa: NAVGGHEQF
abundance: -
j_gene: TRBJ2-1
v_gene: TRBV20-1

CDR3aa: SARGGSYNSPLH
abundance: -
j_gene: TRBJ1-6
v_gene: TRBV29-1

CDR3aa: ASLMWGGGTDTQY
abundance: -
j_gene: TRBJ2-3
v_gene: TRBV13

CDR3aa: ASSGPSGGSYNEQF
abundance: -
j_gene: TRBJ2-1
v_gene: TRBV5-1

CDR3aa: ASSFAGQGFEQF
abundance: -
j_gene: TRBJ2-1
v_gene: TRBV5-8

CDR3aa: ASSLVGRNTGELF
abundance: -
j_gene: TRBJ2-2
v_gene: TRBV5-1

CDR3aa: ASSPDHIWPTEAF
abundance: once
j_gene: TRBJ1-1
v_gene: TRBV6-5

CDR3aa: ASSLVGANVLT
abundance: few
j_gene: TRBJ2-6
v_gene: TRBV7-9

CDR3aa: ASKQGVDYGYT
abundance: -
j_gene: TRBJ1-2
v_gene: TRBV5-5

CDR3aa: ASSLTGGNQPQH
abundance: -
j_gene: TRBJ1-5
v_gene: TRBV7-9

CDR3aa: ASSGGTVLSGGNTIY
abundance: once
j_gene: TRBJ1-3
v_gene: TRBV9

CDR3aa: ASSYFGGNQPQH
abundance: -
j_gene: TRBJ1-5
v_gene: TRBV6-6

CDR3aa: ASSPDSTSRETQY
abundance: -
j_gene: TRBJ2-5
v_gene: TRBV5-1

CDR3aa: ASSSSPGQGMSGELF
abundance: once
j_gene: TRBJ2-2
v_gene: TRBV7-2

CDR3aa: ASSFLSVTRREKLF
abundance: -
j_gene: TRBJ1-4
v_gene: TRBV7-2

CDR3aa: ASSKWGQGVSEAF
abundance: -
j_gene: TRBJ1-1
v_gene: TRBV3-1/TRBV3-2

CDR3aa: ATKTGENTEAF
abundance: few
j_gene: TRBJ1-1
v_gene: TRBV2

CDR3aa: ASSSGQGAVFQY
abundance: -
j_gene: TRBJ2-4
v_gene: TRBV19

CDR3aa: ASSSTPSHYNEKLF
abundance: -
j_gene: TRBJ1-4
v_gene: TRBV5-5

CDR3aa: ASSVEGQGYTEAF
abundance: -
j_gene: TRBJ1-1
v_gene: TRBV5-1

CDR3aa: ASRPSRGHNNEKLF
abundance: -
j_gene: TRBJ1-4
v_gene: TRBV7-3

CDR3aa: ASSGQETQY
abundance: -
j_gene: TRBJ2-5
v_gene: TRBV2